The 29 T cell receptor beta chains reported below all come from one sample, sequenced in a study of Ad26.COV2.S vaccination and SARS-CoV-2 variants. The method was immunoSEQ multiplex PCR; TCRdb's version includes in-frame clones alone and lacks a portion of them. The table records 300,000 to 350,000 clones, around 83% of them present only once. Documented treatment: 15 to 20 received Ad26.COV2.S at low or high dose, single or two shots; roughly five received placebo; per-sample allocation not given. All samples were drawn on day 63, counting from the first vaccine or placebo injection. Sequences were derived from peripheral blood, sampled in a trial of Ad26.COV2.S vaccine versus placebo. All receptors come from a person between 18 and 65 years old who received the Ad26.COV2.S COVID-19 vaccine or a placebo.

The chain uses TRBV6-5 and TRBJ1-1, with a possible D match to TRBD1 (6 bases). The CDR3 is 14 amino acids. The V and J ends lost 5 bases and 5 bases respectively, with 15 bases between them. In germline, CDR1 is MNHEY, CDR2 SVGAGI. Here the CDR3 DNA reads TGTGCCAGCAGTAGACACAGGGTAGGGACTGAAGCTTTCTTT. Translation: CASSRHRVGTEAFF.

This clone was found once. The chain employs TRBV15 and TRBJ2-1; D may be TRBD1 or TRBD2 (5 bases each). Between the trimmed V and J ends, which lost 0 bases and 12 bases, there was a span of 15 bases. The CDR3 length is 14 residues. Germline CDR1 and CDR2: LNHNV and YYDKDF (reference sequence). Here the CDR3 DNA reads TGTGCCACCAGCAGAGATCGGGACGACCGGGCGCAGTTCTTC. Residues: CATSRDRDDRAQFF.

For this clone: This same CDR3 is encoded by further DNA sequences in the sample. The rearrangement uses TRBV7-2 and TRBJ2-1, with TRBD2 identical over 8 bases. V shed 0 bases, J shed 3 bases, and the junction held 1 base outside the gene matches. The CDR3 consists of 15 residues. Germline-derived CDR1 and CDR2 are SGHTA and FQGNSA. The CDR3 protein is CASSLAAGVYNEQFF. CDR3 nucleotide sequence: TGTGCCAGCAGCTTAGCAGCGGGGGTCTACAATGAGCAGTTCTTC.

This clone was observed a handful of times. The chain couples TRBV29-1 to TRBJ2-3, with D perhaps matching TRBD1 (5 bases). Trimming stripped 4 bases from V and 3 bases from J, with 11 bases between. Germline assignment: CDR1 SQVTM and CDR2 ANQGSEA. This CDR3 comprises 13 residues. As DNA, the CDR3 is TGCAGCGTTGTCAGGGAAAGTACAGATACGCAGTATTTT. Its translation is CSVVRESTDTQYF.

This clone was picked up a small number of times. The DNA of the CDR3 is TGTGCCAGCACCCGGACCATTAACTATGGCTACACCTTC. It encodes CASTRTINYGYTF. The V call is TRBV6-6, the J call TRBJ1-2; D is undetermined. Trimming cost V 7 bases and J 1 base, with 10 bases left between them. Germline values: CDR1 MNHNY, CDR2 SVGAGI (reference sequence). The CDR3 contains 13 residues.

The chain links TRBV3-1 (or the pseudogene TRBV3-2) to TRBJ2-5; the D gene could be TRBD1 or TRBD2 (5 bases each). This CDR3 spans 16 amino acids. Germline V lookup: CDR1 LGHDT, CDR2 YNNKEL (reference sequence). V shed 3 bases and J shed 0 bases, with 14 bases lying between them. CDR3 residues: CASSHAKRDDQETQYF. The CDR3 DNA sequence: TGTGCCAGCAGCCATGCCAAACGGGACGACCAAGAGACCCAGTACTTC.

This clone has just a few counts. This rearrangement joins TRBV9 to TRBJ2-1; the match to TRBD2 covers 13 bases. CDR3 length: 16 residues. The V gene's germline CDR1 is SGDLS and CDR2 YYNGEE. V lost 3 bases to trimming and J lost 7 bases; unmatched junction nucleotides: 7. In DNA form, the CDR3 reads TGTGCCAGCAGCGCCCTACTAGCGGGGGGGCCAAATGAGCAGTTCTTC. Its protein is CASSALLAGGPNEQFF.

J is TRBJ2-3 and V is TRBV6-5; either TRBD1 or TRBD2 may fit D (5 bases each). From germline, CDR1 is MNHEY and CDR2 SVGAGI. The CDR3 loop spans 13 amino acids. V was trimmed by 6 bases and J by 6 bases, leaving 13 bases between them. As DNA, the CDR3 is TGTGCCAGCAGCCTCCTCGGGGCGGATACGCAGTATTTT. Translating gives CASSLLGADTQYF.

CDR3: CAISHGTGYEKLFF. CDR3 bases: TGTGCCATCAGCCACGGGACAGGGTATGAAAAACTGTTTTTT. The chain couples TRBV10-3 to TRBJ1-4, with 9 bases matching TRBD1. The CDR3 length is 14 residues. Germline-derived CDR1 and CDR2 are ENHRY and SYGVKD. J lost 6 bases, V lost 6 bases, and 5 bases had no gene match.

In this sample, this clone turned up once. The chain combines TRBV19 with TRBJ2-7; TRBD1 agrees at 8 bases. The J segment lost 0 bases and the V segment lost 3 bases, leaving 4 bases of the junction unmatched. The CDR3 is made up of 15 amino acids. The germline V gene has CDR1 LNHDA and CDR2 SQIVND (reference sequence). Here the CDR3 reads CASSIGQGASYEQYF. CDR3 in DNA: TGTGCCAGTAGTATTGGGCAGGGGGCCTCCTACGAGCAGTACTTC. Full variable domain (missing parts from reference TRBV19 and TRBJ2-7): DGGITQSPKYLFRKEGQNVTLSCEQNLNHDAMYWYRQDPGQGLRLIYYSQIVNDFQKGDIAEGYSVSREKKESFPLTVTSAQKNPTAFYLCASSIGQGASYEQYFGPGTRLTVT.

The chain recombines TRBV6-6 with TRBJ2-2, with D maybe TRBD2 (6 bases). This CDR3 has 18 residues. The V gene's germline CDR1 is MNHNY and CDR2 SVGAGI (reference sequence). Trimming removed 5 bases at V and 0 bases at J, with 19 bases between. The CDR3 is CASSRTGTSTPNTGELFF. DNA of the CDR3: TGTGCCAGCAGTCGGACCGGGACTTCGACCCCGAACACCGGGGAGCTGTTTTTT.

Comment on this clone: This sample also contains other DNA sequences that code for the same CDR3. The chain employs TRBV20-1 and TRBJ2-3; D gene unclear. Looked up from germline, CDR1 is DFQATT and CDR2 is SNEGSKA (reference sequence). V was trimmed by 3 bases and J by 0 bases, leaving 10 bases between them. This CDR3 has 14 residues. The CDR3 loop reads CSASGGTSTDTQYF. For the CDR3, the DNA is TGCAGTGCTAGTGGCGGTACTAGCACAGATACGCAGTATTTT.

V and J are TRBV4-1 and TRBJ1-1, with a possible D match to TRBD1 (6 bases). CDR1 MGHRA and CDR2 YSYEKL come from the germline V gene. The CDR3 spans 16 residues. V shed 0 bases and J shed 0 bases, with 11 bases lying between them. The CDR3 nucleotides read TGCGCCAGCAGCCAAGACCGGGGGGCCCTGAACACTGAAGCTTTCTTT. Translation: CASSQDRGALNTEAFF.

This chain uses TRBV27 with TRBJ2-1, with D possibly being TRBD1 (7 bases). Per the germline V gene, CDR1 is MNHEY and CDR2 is SMNVEV (reference sequence). V was shortened by 10 bases and J by 4 bases, with 20 bases between the two germline ends. This CDR3 has 15 amino acids. The CDR3 spells CATLGGGPMYNEQFF. The CDR3 DNA reads TGTGCCACCTTAGGAGGGGGCCCCATGTACAATGAGCAGTTCTTC.

The gene calls are TRBV6-2 or TRBV6-3 and TRBJ2-3, with TRBD1 matching over 7 bases. Looked up from germline, CDR1 is MNHEY and CDR2 is SVGEGT. This CDR3 spans 12 amino acids. The trim removed 5 bases at V and 6 bases at J, leaving 2 bases unmatched. CDR3 in amino acids: CASSQQGDTQYF. CDR3 DNA sequence: TGTGCCAGCAGTCAACAGGGGGATACGCAGTATTTT.

This clone was seen more than once but under ten times. In the same sample, other DNA sequences code for this CDR3. This chain joins TRBV6-5 and TRBJ1-2, with 7 bases identical to TRBD1. The CDR3 runs to 14 residues. The germline CDR1 and CDR2 sequences are MNHEY and SVGAGI. The J segment lost 5 bases and the V segment lost 0 bases, leaving 3 bases of the junction unmatched. In nucleotides, the CDR3 is TGTGCCAGCAGTTACTCGGACAGGAATTATGGCTACACCTTC. Amino acids: CASSYSDRNYGYTF.

The chain recombines TRBV12-5 with TRBJ2-3; unclear D gene. V was pared by 1 base and J by 6 bases, with 11 bases between. CDR3 length: 14 amino acids. CDR1 is LGHNT and CDR2 is FRNRAP in the germline V gene. CDR3 DNA sequence: TGTGCTAGTGGTTTGGCACTATTTCCGGATACGCAGTATTTT. This gives the protein CASGLALFPDTQYF.

This clone appeared a single time. The chain joins TRBV5-6 to TRBJ2-3, with 7 bases aligning to TRBD1. Losses at the gene ends were 2 bases for V and 5 bases for J; bases not matched to a gene: 8. This CDR3 contains 15 residues. Germline V gene lookup returns CDR1 SGHDT and CDR2 YYEEEE. Here the CDR3 DNA reads TGTGCCAGCAGCTTTAGTAAGGGGGCAAAAGATACGCAGTATTTT. Amino acids: CASSFSKGAKDTQYF.

The chain combines TRBV24-1 with TRBJ1-2; D not certain. There are 18 residues in the CDR3. CDR1 KGHDR and CDR2 SFDVKD come from the germline V gene. V lost 2 bases and J 0 bases, leaving 18 bases between the germline ends. CDR3 sequence: CATSDSPHGPQTNYGYTF. The CDR3 DNA follows: TGTGCCACCAGTGATTCCCCCCATGGACCACAAACTAACTATGGCTACACCTTC.

There are a few counts of this clone. The CDR3 nucleotides are TGTGCCAGCAGTGAAGCGACGACCCCGACAGGGGGAAATCAGCCCCAGCATTTT. It encodes CASSEATTPTGGNQPQHF. The chain carries TRBV2 and TRBJ1-5; TRBD1 aligns across 9 bases. The V segment lost 0 bases and the J segment 4 bases; nucleotides outside the gene matches: 10. The CDR3 is 18 amino acids. Germline V CDR1 and CDR2: SNHLY, FYNNEI.

J is TRBJ2-5 and V is TRBV19; 10 bases line up with TRBD1. Per germline, CDR1 LNHDA and CDR2 SQIVND (reference sequence). The CDR3 has 14 amino acids. The ends lost 5 bases at V and 6 bases at J; junction bases unmatched: 6. The CDR3 here is CASSETGGAKTQYF. DNA of the CDR3: TGTGCCAGTAGTGAGACAGGGGGCGCAAAGACCCAGTACTTC.

V is TRBV4-1 and J is TRBJ2-1, with D hard to call. CDR1 and CDR2 (germline): MGHRA, YSYEKL. CDR3 length: 14 residues. V lost 1 base and J lost 5, with 9 bases in between. This CDR3 is CASSQVLGNNEQFF. The CDR3 DNA reads TGCGCCAGCAGCCAAGTCCTAGGGAACAATGAGCAGTTCTTC.

V usage is TRBV21-1 and J usage is TRBJ2-7; the table's D call TRBD1 went unverified against the DNA. TRBV21-1 is assigned pseudogene status. The CDR3 runs 15 residues. CDR3 bases: TGTGCCAGCAGCAAAGGAGGAGAGGGGGCGTACGAGCAGTACTTC. Translating it yields CASSKGGEGAYEQYF.

This clone has ten or more counts. V gene TRBV7-9 combines with J gene TRBJ1-1; a weak D match, TRBD1 (5 bases). The length of the CDR3 is 15 residues. In germline, CDR1 is SEHNR, CDR2 FQNEAQ (reference sequence). V was shortened by 5 bases and J by 0 bases, with 13 bases between the two germline ends. The CDR3 here is CASSPSTVLNTEAFF. As DNA, the CDR3 is TGTGCCAGCAGCCCCTCGACAGTCTTGAACACTGAAGCTTTCTTT.

The V call is TRBV30, the J call TRBJ1-1, with a possible D match to TRBD1 (5 bases). The V end was cut by 1 base, the J end by 5 bases, with 11 bases between. The CDR3 has 13 residues. The germline V gene has CDR1 GTSNPN and CDR2 SVGIG (reference sequence). DNA for the CDR3: TGTGCCTGGAGTGCCACTGGGGGAACTGAAGCTTTCTTT. Translating it yields CAWSATGGTEAFF.

This rearrangement joins TRBV6-1 to TRBJ2-7; 8 bases are a match to TRBD1. Germline-derived CDR1 and CDR2 are MNHNS and SASEGT. J was trimmed by 1 base and V by 0 bases; bases with no gene match: 8. This CDR3 has 17 residues. CDR3 residues: CASSEARRQGRSYEQYF. The CDR3 nucleotides read TGTGCCAGCAGTGAAGCTCGCCGACAGGGGCGATCCTACGAGCAGTACTTC.

The rearrangement links TRBV5-8 to TRBJ2-5, with no clear D. V was pared by 4 bases and J by 5 bases, with 3 bases between. CDR3 size: 10 residues. Germline V gene lookup returns CDR1 SGHTS and CDR2 YDEGEE. The CDR3: CASSGETQYF. In nucleotides, the CDR3 is TGTGCCAGCAGCGGGGAGACCCAGTACTTC.

The rearrangement links TRBV2 to TRBJ2-7, with D possibly matching TRBD2 (7 bases). CDR3 length: 14 residues. Germline V CDR1 and CDR2: SNHLY, FYNNEI. V was clipped by 3 bases and J by 4 bases, with 13 bases between them. The CDR3 DNA reads as TGTGCCAGCAGTGACGAGGGGGGGCGTTACGAGCAGTACTTC. Translation gives CASSDEGGRYEQYF.

CDR3 in DNA: TGTGCCAGCCGTGGGGGAAACACCATATATTTT. This gives the protein CASRGGNTIYF. V usage is TRBV2 and J usage is TRBJ1-3; D remains unclear. Germline V gene sequence: CDR1 SNHLY, CDR2 FYNNEI. V lost 8 bases and J 4 bases, leaving 6 bases between the germline ends. This CDR3 is built from 11 residues.